This T cell receptor beta chain was recovered during a study of blood T cells in healthy people across ages. Details on this clonotype: What it recognizes is unknown.

The use of a sample-barcoded 5' primer and a J-beta primer mix characterized a second PCR of 7 to 11 cycles. One entry per CDR3 protein, called by TCRdb with MiXCR from the 5' RACE reads. The table records roughly 730,000 distinct CDR3 sequences, about 61% of them present only once. In germline, CDR1 is SGHRS, CDR2 YFSETQ. The CDR3 is 14 residues long. The ends were cut back, 5 bases at V and 7 bases at J, with 18 bases in the middle. Overall study results and limits: Diversity estimates drawn from one million T cells were deemed underestimates. Long-lived donors carried more naive CD4+ cells and greater diversity than aged donors. Unsorted PBMCs blocked a conclusive comparison of naive and antigen-experienced cells.

This TCR was sampled from a man in his forties in good health. The material sequenced was blood. The gene calls are TRBV5-1 and TRBJ1-1, with D perhaps matching TRBD1 (6 bases). CDR3 protein: CASRSDRSRNEAFF. The DNA of the CDR3 is TGCGCCAGCAGGTCTGACAGGAGTCGAAATGAAGCTTTCTTT.